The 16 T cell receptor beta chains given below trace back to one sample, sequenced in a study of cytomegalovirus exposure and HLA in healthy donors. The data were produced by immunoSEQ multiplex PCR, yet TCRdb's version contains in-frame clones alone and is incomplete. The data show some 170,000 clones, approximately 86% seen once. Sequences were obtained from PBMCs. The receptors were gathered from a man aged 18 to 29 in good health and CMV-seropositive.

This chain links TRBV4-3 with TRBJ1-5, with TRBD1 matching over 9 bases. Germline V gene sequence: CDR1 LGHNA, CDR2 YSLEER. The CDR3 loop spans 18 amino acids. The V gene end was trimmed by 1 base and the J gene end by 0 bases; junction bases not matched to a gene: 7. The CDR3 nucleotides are TGCGCCAGCAGCCAAGGGAAGGACAGGGGAGATAGCAATCAGCCCCAGCATTTT. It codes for CASSQGKDRGDSNQPQHF.

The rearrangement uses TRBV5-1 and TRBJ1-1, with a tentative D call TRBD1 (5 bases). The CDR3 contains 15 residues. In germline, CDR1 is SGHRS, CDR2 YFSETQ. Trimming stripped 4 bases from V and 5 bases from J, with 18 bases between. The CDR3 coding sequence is TGCGCCAGCAGCCTGGCGGGGGGAGCGGTAACTGAAGCTTTCTTT. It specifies CASSLAGGAVTEAFF. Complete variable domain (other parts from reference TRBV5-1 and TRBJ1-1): KAGVTQTPRYLIKTRGQQVTLSCSPISGHRSVSWYQQTPGQGLQFLFEYFSETQRNKGNFPGRFSGRQFSNSRSEMNVSTLELGDSALYLCASSLAGGAVTEAFFGQGTRLTVV.

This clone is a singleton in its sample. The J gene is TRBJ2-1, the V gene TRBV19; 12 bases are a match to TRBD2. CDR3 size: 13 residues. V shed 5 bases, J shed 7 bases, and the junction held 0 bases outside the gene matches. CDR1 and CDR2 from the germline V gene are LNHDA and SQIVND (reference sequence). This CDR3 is CASSGLAGNEQFF. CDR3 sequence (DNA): TGTGCCAGTAGTGGACTAGCGGGGAATGAGCAGTTCTTC.

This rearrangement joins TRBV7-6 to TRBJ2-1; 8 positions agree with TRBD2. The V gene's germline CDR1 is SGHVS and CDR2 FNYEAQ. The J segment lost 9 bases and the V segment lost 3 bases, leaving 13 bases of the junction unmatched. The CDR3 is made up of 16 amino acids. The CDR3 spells CASSFAGTSFPGEQFF. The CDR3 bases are TGTGCCAGCAGCTTCGCCGGGACTAGTTTCCCCGGTGAGCAGTTCTTC.

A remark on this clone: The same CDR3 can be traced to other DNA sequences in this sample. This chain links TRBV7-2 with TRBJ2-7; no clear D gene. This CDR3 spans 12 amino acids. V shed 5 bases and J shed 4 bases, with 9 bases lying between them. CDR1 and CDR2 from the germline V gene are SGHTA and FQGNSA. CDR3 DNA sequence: TGTGCCAGCAGCCCCTCGTTGTACGAGCAGTACTTC. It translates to CASSPSLYEQYF. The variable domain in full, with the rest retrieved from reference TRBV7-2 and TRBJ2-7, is GAGVSQSPSNKVTEKGKDVELRCDPISGHTALYWYRQSLGQGLEFLIYFQGNSAPDKSGLPSDRFSAERTGGSVSTLTIQRTQQEDSAVYLCASSPSLYEQYFGPGTRLTVT.

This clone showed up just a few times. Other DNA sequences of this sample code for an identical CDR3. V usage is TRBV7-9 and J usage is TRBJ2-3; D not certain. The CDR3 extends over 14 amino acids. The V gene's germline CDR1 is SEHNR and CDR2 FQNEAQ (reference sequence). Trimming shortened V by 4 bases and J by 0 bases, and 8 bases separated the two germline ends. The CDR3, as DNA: TGTGCCAGCAGCTCGCGCCTTAGCACAGATACGCAGTATTTT. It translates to CASSSRLSTDTQYF.

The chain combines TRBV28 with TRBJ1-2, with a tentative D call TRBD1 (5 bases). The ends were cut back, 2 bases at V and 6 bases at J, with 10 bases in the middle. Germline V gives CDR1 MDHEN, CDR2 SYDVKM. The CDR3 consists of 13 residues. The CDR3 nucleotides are TGTGCCAGCAGTTTAGGGGCAGGGAATGGCTACACCTTC. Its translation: CASSLGAGNGYTF.

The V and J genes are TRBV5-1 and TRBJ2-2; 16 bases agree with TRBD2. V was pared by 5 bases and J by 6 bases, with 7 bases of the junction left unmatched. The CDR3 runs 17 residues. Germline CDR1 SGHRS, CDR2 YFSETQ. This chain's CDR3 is CASSSGLAGGPSGELFF. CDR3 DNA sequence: TGCGCCAGCAGTTCGGGACTAGCGGGGGGGCCGTCCGGGGAGCTGTTTTTT.

CDR3 residues: CASSLGHRVGGNIQYF. CDR3 bases: TGTGCCAGCAGCTTGGGACACAGGGTCGGAGGAAACATTCAGTACTTC. The chain joins TRBV7-2 to TRBJ2-4, with TRBD1 as a possible D gene (6 bases). This CDR3 is 16 amino acids long. The germline V gene has CDR1 SGHTA and CDR2 FQGNSA. Between the trimmed V and J ends, which lost 3 bases and 6 bases, there was a span of 18 bases.

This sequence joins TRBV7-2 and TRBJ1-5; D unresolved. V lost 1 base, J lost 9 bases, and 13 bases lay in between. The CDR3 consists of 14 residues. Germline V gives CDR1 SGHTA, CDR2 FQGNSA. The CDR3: CASSLGRAGGPQHF. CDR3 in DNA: TGTGCCAGCAGCTTAGGGAGGGCCGGTGGGCCCCAGCATTTT.

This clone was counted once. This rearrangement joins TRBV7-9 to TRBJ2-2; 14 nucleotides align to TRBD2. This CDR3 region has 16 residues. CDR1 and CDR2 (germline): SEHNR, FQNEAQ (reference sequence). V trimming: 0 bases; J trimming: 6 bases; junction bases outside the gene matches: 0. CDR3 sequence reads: CASSLAGLAGAGELFF. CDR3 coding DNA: TGTGCCAGCAGCTTAGCGGGACTAGCGGGAGCCGGGGAGCTGTTTTTT.

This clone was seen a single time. CDR3 nucleotides: TGCGCCAGCAGCCAACCGGGACTCGCTAGCATAGAGCAGTTCTTC. This translates into CASSQPGLASIEQFF. The V and J genes are TRBV4-1 and TRBJ2-1; TRBD2 is a possible D gene (6 bases). V lost 2 bases to trimming and J lost 10 bases, with 18 bases between them. This CDR3 contains 15 residues. Germline CDR1 is MGHRA and CDR2 is YSYEKL.

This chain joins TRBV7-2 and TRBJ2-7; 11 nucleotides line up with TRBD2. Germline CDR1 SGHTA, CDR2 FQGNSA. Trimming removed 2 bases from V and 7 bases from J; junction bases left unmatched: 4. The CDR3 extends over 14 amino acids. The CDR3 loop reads CASSLLLAGGEQYF. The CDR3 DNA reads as TGTGCCAGCAGCTTACTTCTAGCGGGGGGAGAGCAGTACTTC.

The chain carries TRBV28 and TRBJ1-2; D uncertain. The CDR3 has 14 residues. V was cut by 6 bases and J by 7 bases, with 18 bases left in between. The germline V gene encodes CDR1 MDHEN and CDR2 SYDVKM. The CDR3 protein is CASRPPRGWAGYTF. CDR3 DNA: TGTGCCAGCAGGCCGCCCCGGGGTTGGGCTGGCTACACCTTC.

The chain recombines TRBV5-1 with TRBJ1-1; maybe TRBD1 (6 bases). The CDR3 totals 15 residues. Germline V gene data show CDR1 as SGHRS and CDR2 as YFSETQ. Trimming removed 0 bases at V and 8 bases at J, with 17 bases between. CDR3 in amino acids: CASSLEARGGREAFF. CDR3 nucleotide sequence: TGCGCCAGCAGCTTGGAAGCCAGGGGTGGAAGAGAAGCTTTCTTT.

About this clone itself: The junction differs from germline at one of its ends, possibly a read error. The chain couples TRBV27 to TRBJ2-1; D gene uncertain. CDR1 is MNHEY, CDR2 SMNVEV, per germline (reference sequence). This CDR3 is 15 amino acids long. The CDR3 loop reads CANSLGLSSYNEQFF. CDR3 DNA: TGTGCCAACAGTTTAGGTCTGAGCTCCTACAATGAGCAGTTCTTC.